This T cell receptor beta chain was sequenced in a study of T cell responses to AZD1222 COVID-19 vaccine. Only in-frame clones appear in the TCRdb table, and some are missing; sequencing was by immunoSEQ multiplex PCR. The sample lists tens of thousands of clones; 91% were seen once. General study findings and limits: Spike-specific TCR depth and breadth grew after two AZD1222 doses. The donor group comprised mostly white British people and more females; the analysis possibly underestimated clonal diversity. Baseline seropositivity occurred in only a handful of AZD1222 recipients. Vaccine-associated CD4 TCRs spanned spike, dominant at 160-218 and 743-854.

V shed 0 bases and J 2 bases; nucleotides not matched to a gene: 7. The germline V gene encodes CDR1 LGHNA and CDR2 YNFKEQ. CDR3 length: 17 amino acids. As regards this clone: As yet, its antigen is unknown.

V and J are TRBV4-2 and TRBJ2-5; TRBD1 agrees at 9 bases. This clonotype originated in an adult who received the AZD1222 COVID-19 vaccine. The material was peripheral blood, obtained 28 days after the second AZD1222 dose. CDR3 amino acids: CASSQETAGTGQETQYF. The CDR3 DNA is TGTGCCAGCAGCCAAGAAACCGCCGGGACAGGGCAAGAGACCCAGTACTTC.